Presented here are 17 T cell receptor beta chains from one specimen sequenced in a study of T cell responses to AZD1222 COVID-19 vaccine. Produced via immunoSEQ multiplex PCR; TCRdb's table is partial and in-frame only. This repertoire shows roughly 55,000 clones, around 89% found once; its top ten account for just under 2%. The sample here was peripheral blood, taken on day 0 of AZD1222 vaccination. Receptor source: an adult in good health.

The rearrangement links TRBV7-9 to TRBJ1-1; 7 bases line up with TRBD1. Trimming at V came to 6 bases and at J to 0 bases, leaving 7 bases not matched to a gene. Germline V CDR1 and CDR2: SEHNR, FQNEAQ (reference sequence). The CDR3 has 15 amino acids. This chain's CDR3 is CASSRDSTLNTEAFF. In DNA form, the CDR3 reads TGTGCCAGCAGTCGGGACAGCACTTTGAACACTGAAGCTTTCTTT. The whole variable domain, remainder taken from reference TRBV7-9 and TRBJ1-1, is DTGVSQNPRHKITKRGQNVTFRCDPISEHNRLYWYRQTLGQGPEFLTYFQNEAQLEKSRLLSDRFSAERPKGSFSTLEIQRTEQGDSAMYLCASSRDSTLNTEAFFGQGTRLTVV.

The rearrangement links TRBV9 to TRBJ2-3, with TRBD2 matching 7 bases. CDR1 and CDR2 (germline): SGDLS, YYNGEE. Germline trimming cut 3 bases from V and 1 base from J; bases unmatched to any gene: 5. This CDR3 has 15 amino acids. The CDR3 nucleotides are TGTGCCAGCAGCGCAAGCGGGATCGGCACAGATACGCAGTATTTT. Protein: CASSASGIGTDTQYF.

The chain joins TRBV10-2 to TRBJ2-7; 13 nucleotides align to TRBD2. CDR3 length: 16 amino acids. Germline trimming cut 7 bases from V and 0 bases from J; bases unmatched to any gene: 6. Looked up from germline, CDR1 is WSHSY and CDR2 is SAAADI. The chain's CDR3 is CASTRGTSGISYEQYF. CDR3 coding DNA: TGCGCCAGCACCAGGGGGACTAGCGGGATCTCCTACGAGCAGTACTTC.

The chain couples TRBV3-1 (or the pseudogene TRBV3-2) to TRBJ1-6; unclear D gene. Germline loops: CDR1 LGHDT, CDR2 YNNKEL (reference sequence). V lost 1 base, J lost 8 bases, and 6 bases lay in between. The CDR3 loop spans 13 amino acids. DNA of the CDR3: TGTGCCAGCAGCCAAGGGTCGGATTCACCCCTCCACTTT. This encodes CASSQGSDSPLHF.

CDR3 residues: CASGLVPPRFQPQHF. CDR3 in DNA: TGTGCTAGTGGTTTGGTACCGCCCAGGTTTCAGCCCCAGCATTTT. The V call is TRBV12-5, the J call TRBJ1-5, with D unresolved. The ends were cut back, 0 bases at V and 6 bases at J, with 12 bases in the middle. The CDR3 runs 15 residues. Germline-derived CDR1 and CDR2 are LGHNT and FRNRAP.

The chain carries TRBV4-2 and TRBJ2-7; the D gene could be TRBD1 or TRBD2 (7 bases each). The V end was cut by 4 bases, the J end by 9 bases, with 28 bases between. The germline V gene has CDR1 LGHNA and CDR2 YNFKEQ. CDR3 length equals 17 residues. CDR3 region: CASSPGTSGTDFTGQYF. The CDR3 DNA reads TGTGCCAGCAGCCCCGGAACAAGCGGGACAGATTTCACGGGGCAGTACTTC.

CDR3 sequence (DNA): TGTGCCAGCAGCCCCCGGATAGCGGGATCCTACGAGCAGTACTTC. This gives the protein CASSPRIAGSYEQYF. The rearrangement links TRBV4-2 to TRBJ2-7; 8 nucleotides align to TRBD2. The V gene end was trimmed by 4 bases and the J gene end by 1 base; junction bases not matched to a gene: 6. CDR1 is LGHNA and CDR2 is YNFKEQ in the germline V gene. The CDR3 totals 15 residues.

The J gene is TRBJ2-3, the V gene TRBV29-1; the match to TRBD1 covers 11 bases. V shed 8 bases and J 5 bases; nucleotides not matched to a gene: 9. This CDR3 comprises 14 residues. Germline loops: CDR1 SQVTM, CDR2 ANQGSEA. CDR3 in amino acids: CSFRPGQGGDTQYF. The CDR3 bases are TGCAGCTTCCGACCGGGACAGGGGGGAGATACGCAGTATTTT.

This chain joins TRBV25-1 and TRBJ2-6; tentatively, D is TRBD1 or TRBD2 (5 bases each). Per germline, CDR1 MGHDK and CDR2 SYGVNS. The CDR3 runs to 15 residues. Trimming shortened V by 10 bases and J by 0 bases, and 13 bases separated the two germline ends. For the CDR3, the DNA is TGTGCCACCTCGGGACGGACCTCTGGGGCCAACGTCCTGACTTTC. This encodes CATSGRTSGANVLTF.

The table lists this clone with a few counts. CDR3 amino acids: CASSEQGDTGELFF. CDR3 coding DNA: TGTGCCAGCAGTGAACAAGGAGACACCGGGGAGCTGTTTTTT. This chain connects TRBV6-4 to TRBJ2-2; no clear D gene. The CDR3 has 14 amino acids. The V end was cut by 3 bases, the J end by 3 bases, with 8 bases between. In germline, CDR1 is MRHNA, CDR2 SNTAGT.

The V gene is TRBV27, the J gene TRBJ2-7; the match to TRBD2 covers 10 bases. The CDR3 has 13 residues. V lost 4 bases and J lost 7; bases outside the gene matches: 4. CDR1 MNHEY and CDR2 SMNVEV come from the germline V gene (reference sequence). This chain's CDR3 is CASSSSGRWEQYF. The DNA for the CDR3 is TGTGCCAGCAGTTCTAGCGGGAGATGGGAGCAGTACTTC.

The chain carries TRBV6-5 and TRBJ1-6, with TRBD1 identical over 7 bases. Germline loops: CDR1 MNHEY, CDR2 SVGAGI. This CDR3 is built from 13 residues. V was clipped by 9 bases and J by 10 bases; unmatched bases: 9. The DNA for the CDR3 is TGTGCCAGTCGGGACAGCATCCTCTCACCCCTCCACTTT. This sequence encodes CASRDSILSPLHF.

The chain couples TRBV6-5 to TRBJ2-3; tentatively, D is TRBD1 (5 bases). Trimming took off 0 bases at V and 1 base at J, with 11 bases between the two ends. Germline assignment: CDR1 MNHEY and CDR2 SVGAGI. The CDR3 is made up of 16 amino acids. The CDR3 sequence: CASSYSRALGTDTQYF. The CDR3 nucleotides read TGTGCCAGCAGTTACTCCAGGGCACTGGGCACAGATACGCAGTATTTT.

The CDR3 is CASSQVGRAEAFF. In DNA, the CDR3 is TGCGCCAGCAGCCAAGTGGGGCGGGCTGAAGCTTTCTTT. This sequence joins TRBV4-1 and TRBJ1-1; D possibly corresponds to TRBD1 (5 bases). The CDR3 extends over 13 amino acids. Per germline, CDR1 MGHRA and CDR2 YSYEKL. V lost 1 base and J 6 bases, leaving 9 bases between the germline ends.

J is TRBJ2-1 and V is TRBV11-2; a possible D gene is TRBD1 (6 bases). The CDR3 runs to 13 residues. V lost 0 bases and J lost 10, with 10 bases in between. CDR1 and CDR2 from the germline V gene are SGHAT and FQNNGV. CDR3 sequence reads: CASSLDPDREQFF. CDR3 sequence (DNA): TGTGCCAGCAGCTTAGATCCAGACAGGGAGCAGTTCTTC.

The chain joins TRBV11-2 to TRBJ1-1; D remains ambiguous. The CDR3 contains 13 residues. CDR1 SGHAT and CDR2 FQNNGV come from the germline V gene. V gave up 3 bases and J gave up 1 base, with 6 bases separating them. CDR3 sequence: CASSFSENTEAFF. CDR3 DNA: TGTGCCAGCAGCTTCTCCGAGAACACTGAAGCTTTCTTT. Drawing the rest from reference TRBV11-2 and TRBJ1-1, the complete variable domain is EAGVAQSPRYKIIEKRQSVAFWCNPISGHATLYWYQQILGQGPKLLIQFQNNGVVDDSQLPKDRFSAERLKGVDSTLKIQPAKLEDSAVYLCASSFSENTEAFFGQGTRLTVV.

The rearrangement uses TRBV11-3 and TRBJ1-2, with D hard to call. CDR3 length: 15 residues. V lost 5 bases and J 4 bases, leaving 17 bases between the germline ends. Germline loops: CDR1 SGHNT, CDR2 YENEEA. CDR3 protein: CASSHGPPCGYGYTF. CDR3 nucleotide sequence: TGTGCCAGCAGCCACGGACCACCCTGCGGCTATGGCTACACCTTC.